This T cell receptor beta chain was sequenced in a study of T cells after yellow fever vaccination. This clonotype was counted only a few times. This CDR3 has 15 residues. Losses at the gene ends were 0 bases for V and 4 bases for J; bases not matched to a gene: 3. In germline, CDR1 is DFQATT, CDR2 SNEGSKA (reference sequence). For TCR, cDNA came from 5'RACE template switching, which added a universal primer site and UMIs. TCRdb processed the 5' RACE reads anew with MiXCR; each CDR3 protein has one entry. The top ten hold roughly 13% of the sample, which has 450,000 to 600,000 distinct CDR3 sequences, roughly 12% seen once.

V and J are TRBV20-1 and TRBJ2-1; 10 nucleotides line up with TRBD2. This TCR derives from a man aged 25-45 years who received the YFV17D yellow fever vaccine. This material consisted of PBMCs, taken on the day of the yellow fever booster vaccination. The CDR3 is CSARETGLAYNEQFF. CDR3 nucleotide sequence: TGCAGTGCTAGAGAGACGGGACTAGCGTACAATGAGCAGTTCTTC.